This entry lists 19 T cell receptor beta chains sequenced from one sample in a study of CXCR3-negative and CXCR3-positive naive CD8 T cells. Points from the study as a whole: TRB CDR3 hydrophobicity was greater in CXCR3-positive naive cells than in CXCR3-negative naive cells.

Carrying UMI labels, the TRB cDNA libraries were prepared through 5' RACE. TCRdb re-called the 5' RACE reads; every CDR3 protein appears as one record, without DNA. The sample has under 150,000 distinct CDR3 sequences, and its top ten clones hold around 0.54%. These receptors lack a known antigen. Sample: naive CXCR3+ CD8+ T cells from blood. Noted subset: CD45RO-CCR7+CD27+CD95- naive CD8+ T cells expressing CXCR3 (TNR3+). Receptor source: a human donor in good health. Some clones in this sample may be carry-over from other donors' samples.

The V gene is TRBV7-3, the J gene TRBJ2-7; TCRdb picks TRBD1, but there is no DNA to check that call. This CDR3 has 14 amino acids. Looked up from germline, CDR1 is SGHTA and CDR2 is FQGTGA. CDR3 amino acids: CASSLFPGGYEQYF.

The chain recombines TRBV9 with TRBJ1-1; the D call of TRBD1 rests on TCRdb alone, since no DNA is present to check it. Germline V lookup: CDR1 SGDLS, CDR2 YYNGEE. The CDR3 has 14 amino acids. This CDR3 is CASSGTGSFTEAFF.

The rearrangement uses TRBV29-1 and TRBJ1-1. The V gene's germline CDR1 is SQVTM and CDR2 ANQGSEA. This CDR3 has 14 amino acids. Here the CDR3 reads CSVEGPPINTEAFF.

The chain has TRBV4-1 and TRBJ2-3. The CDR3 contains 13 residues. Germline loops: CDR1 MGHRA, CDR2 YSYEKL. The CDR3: CASSPWSADTQYF.

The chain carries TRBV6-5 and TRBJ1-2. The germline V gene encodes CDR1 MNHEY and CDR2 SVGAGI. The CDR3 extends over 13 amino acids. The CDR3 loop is CASSLNRNYGYTF.

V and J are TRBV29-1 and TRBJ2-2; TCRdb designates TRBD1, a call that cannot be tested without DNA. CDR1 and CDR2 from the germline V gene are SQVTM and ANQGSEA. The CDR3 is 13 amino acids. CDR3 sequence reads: CSVEGDFTGELFF.

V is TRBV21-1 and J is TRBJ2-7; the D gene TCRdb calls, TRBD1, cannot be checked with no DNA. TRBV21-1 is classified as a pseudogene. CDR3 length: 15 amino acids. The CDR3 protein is CATPRGAGWSYEQYF.

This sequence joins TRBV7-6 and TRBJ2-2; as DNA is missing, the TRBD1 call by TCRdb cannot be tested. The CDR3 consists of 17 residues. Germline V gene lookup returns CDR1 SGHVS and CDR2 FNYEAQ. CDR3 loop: CASSLEGQGIDTGELFF. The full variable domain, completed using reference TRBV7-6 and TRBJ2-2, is GAGVSQSPRYKVTKRGQDVALRCDPISGHVSLYWYRQALGQGPEFLTYFNYEAQQDKSGLPNDRFSAERPEGSISTLTIQRTEQRDSAMYRCASSLEGQGIDTGELFFGEGSRLTVL.

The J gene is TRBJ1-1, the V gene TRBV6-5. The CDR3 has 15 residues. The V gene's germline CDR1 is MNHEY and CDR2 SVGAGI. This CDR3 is CASSYSPGSSSEAFF.

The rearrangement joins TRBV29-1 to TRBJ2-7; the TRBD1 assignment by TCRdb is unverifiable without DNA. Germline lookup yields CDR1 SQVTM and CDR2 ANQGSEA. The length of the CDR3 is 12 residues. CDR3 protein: CSVLTGAYEQYF.

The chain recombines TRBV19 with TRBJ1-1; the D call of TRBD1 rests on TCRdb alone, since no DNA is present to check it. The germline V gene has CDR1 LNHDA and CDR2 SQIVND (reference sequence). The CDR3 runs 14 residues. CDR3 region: CASIPTGLNTEAFF.

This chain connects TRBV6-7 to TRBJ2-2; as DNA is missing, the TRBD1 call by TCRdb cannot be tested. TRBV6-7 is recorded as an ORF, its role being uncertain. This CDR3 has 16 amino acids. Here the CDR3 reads CASSTPDGGNTGELFF.

This chain's CDR3 is CAIRTDIYEGYGYTF. The chain links TRBV10-3 to TRBJ1-2; checking the TCRdb D call of TRBD1 is not possible without DNA. CDR3 length: 15 amino acids. Per germline, CDR1 ENHRY and CDR2 SYGVKD.

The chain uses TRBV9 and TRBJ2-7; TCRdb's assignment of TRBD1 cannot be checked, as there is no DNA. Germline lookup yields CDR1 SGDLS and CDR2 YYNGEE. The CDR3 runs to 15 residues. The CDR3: CASSAQPGAIHEQYF.

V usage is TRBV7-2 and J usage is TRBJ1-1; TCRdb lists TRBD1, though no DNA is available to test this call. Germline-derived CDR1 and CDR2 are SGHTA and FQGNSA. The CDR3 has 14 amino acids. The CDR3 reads CASSLGGGPTEAFF.

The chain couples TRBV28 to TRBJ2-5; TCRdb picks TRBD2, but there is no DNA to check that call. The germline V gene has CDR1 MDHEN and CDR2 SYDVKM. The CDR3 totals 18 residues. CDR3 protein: CASRKPEGFLAGQETQYF. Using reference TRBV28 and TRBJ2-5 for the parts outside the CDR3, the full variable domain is DVKVTQSSRYLVKRTGEKVFLECVQDMDHENMFWYRQDPGLGLRLIYFSYDVKMKEKGDIPEGYSVSREKKERFSLILESASTNQTSMYLCASRKPEGFLAGQETQYFGPGTRLLVL.

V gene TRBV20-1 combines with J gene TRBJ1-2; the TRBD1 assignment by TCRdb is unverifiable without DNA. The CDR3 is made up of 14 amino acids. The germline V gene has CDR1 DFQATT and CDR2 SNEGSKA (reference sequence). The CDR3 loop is CSARGGQGFFGYTF.

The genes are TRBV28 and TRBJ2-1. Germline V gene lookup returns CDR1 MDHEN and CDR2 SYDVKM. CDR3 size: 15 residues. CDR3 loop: CASSLGQASYNEQFF.

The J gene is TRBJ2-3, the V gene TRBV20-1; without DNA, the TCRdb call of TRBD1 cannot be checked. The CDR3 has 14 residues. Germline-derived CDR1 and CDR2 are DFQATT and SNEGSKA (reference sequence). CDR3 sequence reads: CSARRGADTDTQYF.